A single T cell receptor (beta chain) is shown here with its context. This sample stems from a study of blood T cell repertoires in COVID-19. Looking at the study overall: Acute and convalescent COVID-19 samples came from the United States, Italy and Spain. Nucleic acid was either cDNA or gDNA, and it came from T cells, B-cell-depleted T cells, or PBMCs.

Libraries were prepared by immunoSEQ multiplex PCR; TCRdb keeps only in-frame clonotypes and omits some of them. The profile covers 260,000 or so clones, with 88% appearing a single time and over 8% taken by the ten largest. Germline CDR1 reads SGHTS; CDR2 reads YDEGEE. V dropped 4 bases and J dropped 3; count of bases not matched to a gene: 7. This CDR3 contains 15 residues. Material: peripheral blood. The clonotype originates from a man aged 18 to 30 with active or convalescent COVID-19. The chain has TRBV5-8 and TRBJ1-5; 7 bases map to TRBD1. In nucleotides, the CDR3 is TGTGCCAGCAGCCAAGAGGGACAGCTCAATCAGCCCCAGCATTTT. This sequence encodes CASSQEGQLNQPQHF.